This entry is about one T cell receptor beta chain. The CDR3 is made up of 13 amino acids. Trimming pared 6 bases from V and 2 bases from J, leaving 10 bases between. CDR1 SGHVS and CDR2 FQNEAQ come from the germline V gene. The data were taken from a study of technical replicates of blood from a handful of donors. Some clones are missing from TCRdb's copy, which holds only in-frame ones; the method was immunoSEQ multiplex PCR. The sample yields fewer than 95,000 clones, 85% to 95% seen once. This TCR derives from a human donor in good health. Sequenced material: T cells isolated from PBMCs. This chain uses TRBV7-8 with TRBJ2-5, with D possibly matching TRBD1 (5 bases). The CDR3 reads CASRQRGQETQYF. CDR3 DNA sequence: TGTGCCAGCAGACAAAGGGGACAAGAGACCCAGTACTTC. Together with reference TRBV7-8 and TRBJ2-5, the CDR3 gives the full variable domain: GAGVSQSPRYKVAKRGQDVALRCDPISGHVSLFWYQQALGQGPEFLTYFQNEAQLDKSGLPSDRFFAERPEGSVSTLKIQRTQQEDSAVYLCASRQRGQETQYFGPGTRLLVL.